The 19 T cell receptor beta chains given below trace back to one sample, sequenced in a study of blood T cell repertoires in COVID-19. Generated by immunoSEQ multiplex PCR, the TCRdb table keeps only in-frame clones and is missing some. The sample holds some 380,000 clones, around 84% seen once. Sequencing was done on a sample of peripheral blood. The receptors come from a human donor with acute or convalescent COVID-19. The donor label of this sample is uncertain.

The V and J genes are TRBV27 and TRBJ1-2; D may be TRBD1 (5 bases). CDR1 is MNHEY, CDR2 SMNVEV, per germline (reference sequence). V lost 5 bases and J lost 7, with 14 bases in between. There are 13 residues in the CDR3. CDR3 DNA: TGTGCCAGCAGTCCTGGGGGGGTCCGTGGCTACACCTTC. Translating it yields CASSPGGVRGYTF.

The chain has TRBV19 and TRBJ1-2; D not certain. V shed 3 bases and J shed 3 bases, with 20 bases lying between them. Germline assignment: CDR1 LNHDA and CDR2 SQIVND (reference sequence). The CDR3 has 17 amino acids. Here the CDR3 DNA reads TGTGCCAGTAGTATGGGCGCAGGAGGACCGAGGTACTATGGCTACACCTTC. Translated, it gives CASSMGAGGPRYYGYTF.

V is TRBV30 and J is TRBJ1-5; D gene uncertain. CDR3 length equals 13 residues. V gave up 8 bases and J gave up 9 bases, with 20 bases separating them. Germline V CDR1 and CDR2: GTSNPN, SVGIG (reference sequence). The CDR3 sequence is CALGIGGSLPQHF. The CDR3, as DNA: TGTGCCCTTGGGATAGGAGGGTCCCTGCCCCAGCATTTT.

This clone was counted between two and nine times. This chain links TRBV7-7 with TRBJ2-2; 7 bases line up with TRBD1. CDR3 length: 15 residues. With V trimmed by 4 bases and J by 2 bases, 4 bases remained unmatched. Germline V gives CDR1 SSHAT, CDR2 FNYEAQ (reference sequence). The CDR3 nucleotides are TGTGCCAGCAGCTCGACAGGGACCAACACCGGGGAGCTGTTTTTT. It is translated as CASSSTGTNTGELFF. Combining the CDR3 with reference TRBV7-7 and TRBJ2-2 gives the whole variable domain GAGVSQSPRYKVTKRGQDVTLRCDPISSHATLYWYQQALGQGPEFLTYFNYEAQPDKSGLPSDRFSAERPEGSISTLTIQRTEQRDSAMYRCASSSTGTNTGELFFGEGSRLTVL.

The rearrangement links TRBV14 to TRBJ1-2; D gene ambiguous. Germline V gene lookup returns CDR1 SGHDN and CDR2 FVKESK. The ends were cut back, 2 bases at V and 1 base at J, with 14 bases in the middle. The CDR3 spans 16 residues. The CDR3 is CASSQWVAGFNYGYTF. Written as DNA, the CDR3 is TGTGCCAGCAGCCAATGGGTCGCAGGATTTAACTATGGCTACACCTTC. The entire variable domain, with the rest obtained from reference TRBV14 and TRBJ1-2, is as follows: EAGVTQFPSHSVIEKGQTVTLRCDPISGHDNLYWYRRVMGKEIKFLLHFVKESKQDESGMPNNRFLAERTGGTYSTLKVQPAELEDSGVYFCASSQWVAGFNYGYTFGSGTRLTVV.

V and J are TRBV19 and TRBJ2-7; 12 bases are shared with TRBD1. Germline values: CDR1 LNHDA, CDR2 SQIVND (reference sequence). J lost 4 bases, V lost 7 bases, and 5 bases had no gene match. The CDR3 extends over 14 amino acids. The CDR3 sequence: CASKGQGATYEQYF. CDR3 DNA: TGTGCCAGTAAGGGACAGGGGGCAACGTACGAGCAGTACTTC.

J is TRBJ2-1 and V is TRBV5-1; TRBD2 matches at 12 bases. The CDR3 extends over 16 amino acids. Unmatched junction bases numbered 11, after V lost 6 bases and J lost 7 bases. Per the germline V gene, CDR1 is SGHRS and CDR2 is YFSETQ. The CDR3 DNA reads as TGCGCCAGCAAAGTGATCCTAGCGGGAGGGTCGAATGAGCAGTTCTTC. Translated: CASKVILAGGSNEQFF.

J is TRBJ2-1 and V is TRBV19; TRBD2 matches 8 bases. CDR1 is LNHDA and CDR2 is SQIVND in the germline V gene (reference sequence). The trim removed 1 base at V and 8 bases at J, leaving 4 bases unmatched. The CDR3 has 14 amino acids. The CDR3 loop is CASSIGLAYDEQFF. The CDR3 region has the DNA TGTGCCAGTAGTATAGGACTAGCGTACGATGAGCAGTTCTTC.

V usage is TRBV7-8 and J usage is TRBJ1-3; the match to TRBD1 covers 7 bases. Per the germline V gene, CDR1 is SGHVS and CDR2 is FQNEAQ. J was trimmed by 4 bases and V by 2 bases; bases with no gene match: 8. The CDR3 spans 16 residues. The CDR3 bases are TGTGCCAGCAGCTTATACAGGGGAGGATTGGGAAACACCATATATTTT. Its translation is CASSLYRGGLGNTIYF.

Here the CDR3 DNA reads TGTGCCAGCAGTTACTTACCCTCGGGGGGCTATGGCTACACCTTC. Amino acids: CASSYLPSGGYGYTF. This chain joins TRBV6-6 and TRBJ1-2; possibly TRBD1 for D (5 bases). CDR1 is MNHNY, CDR2 SVGAGI, per germline (reference sequence). Trimming pared 1 base from V and 4 bases from J, leaving 13 bases between. This CDR3 contains 15 residues.

The chain couples TRBV30 to TRBJ1-6, with 8 nucleotides matching TRBD1. The J segment lost 7 bases and the V segment lost 4 bases, leaving 12 bases of the junction unmatched. CDR1 and CDR2 (germline): GTSNPN, SVGIG (reference sequence). This CDR3 comprises 16 residues. The CDR3 DNA sequence: TGTGCCTGGATCCCGCCTCGGACAGGGCACAATTCACCCCTCCACTTT. Its protein is CAWIPPRTGHNSPLHF.

This clone was observed once. The chain has TRBV30 and TRBJ1-6; 8 bases fit TRBD1. The CDR3 totals 13 residues. V lost 6 bases to trimming and J lost 10 bases; unmatched junction nucleotides: 8. Germline V CDR1 and CDR2: GTSNPN, SVGIG (reference sequence). CDR3 bases: TGTGCCTGCACGGACAGGGAGCGATCACCCCTCCACTTT. Amino acid sequence: CACTDRERSPLHF.

As concerns this clone: Relative to the germline gene, one junction end is altered; a read error may explain this. This chain joins TRBV7-9 and TRBJ2-7; 7 positions match TRBD1. Per germline, CDR1 SEHNR and CDR2 FQNEAQ (reference sequence). This CDR3 spans 11 amino acids. The CDR3 is CASSFQGDPVF. Written as DNA, the CDR3 is TGTGCCAGCAGCTTCCAGGGGGATCCGGTCTTC.

The CDR3 loop reads CAWSPGMGTQYF. As DNA, the CDR3 is TGTGCCTGGAGTCCGGGGATGGGGACCCAGTACTTC. The chain has TRBV30 and TRBJ2-5; weak D call: TRBD2 (5 bases). Germline CDR1 reads GTSNPN; CDR2 reads SVGIG (reference sequence). The germline V and J ends were trimmed by 2 bases and 7 bases, with 11 bases remaining between them. The CDR3 is 12 residues long.

The chain links TRBV6-5 to TRBJ2-5, with 8 nucleotides matching TRBD2. Germline CDR1 is MNHEY and CDR2 is SVGAGI. The CDR3 runs to 15 residues. The V segment lost 0 bases and the J segment 7 bases; nucleotides outside the gene matches: 7. The CDR3 nucleotides are TGTGCCAGCAGTTACTCCCGGCGGGGGGAAGGGACCCAGTACTTC. Residues: CASSYSRRGEGTQYF.

This clone was counted between two and nine times. The rearrangement joins TRBV19 to TRBJ2-5; 7 nucleotides agree with TRBD1. Germline loops: CDR1 LNHDA, CDR2 SQIVND (reference sequence). The CDR3 spans 20 residues. V lost 0 bases to trimming and J lost 2 bases; unmatched junction nucleotides: 18. For the CDR3, the DNA is TGTGCCAGTAGTATAGACAAACGACAGGGACGGGGAGCTTTTCAAGAGACCCAGTACTTC. It specifies CASSIDKRQGRGAFQETQYF. The full variable domain, rest sourced from reference TRBV19 and TRBJ2-5, is DGGITQSPKYLFRKEGQNVTLSCEQNLNHDAMYWYRQDPGQGLRLIYYSQIVNDFQKGDIAEGYSVSREKKESFPLTVTSAQKNPTAFYLCASSIDKRQGRGAFQETQYFGPGTRLLVL.

V usage is TRBV18 and J usage is TRBJ1-2; D uncertain. The germline V gene encodes CDR1 KGHSH and CDR2 LQKENI. V lost 2 bases, J lost 3 bases, and 16 bases lay in between. The CDR3 is 16 amino acids. The CDR3 DNA sequence: TGTGCCAGCTCACCATATAGGCAGCCGAGGGACTATGGCTACACCTTC. This gives the protein CASSPYRQPRDYGYTF.

The chain recombines TRBV5-8 with TRBJ2-5; the match to TRBD1 covers 8 bases. Germline loops: CDR1 SGHTS, CDR2 YDEGEE. V lost 4 bases to trimming and J lost 2 bases; unmatched junction nucleotides: 10. The CDR3 runs to 16 residues. This CDR3 is CASSGIQGDAQETQYF. The CDR3 DNA follows: TGTGCCAGCAGCGGTATACAGGGGGACGCACAAGAGACCCAGTACTTC.

The chain carries TRBV15 and TRBJ2-3; 16 positions match TRBD2. Germline CDR1 LNHNV, CDR2 YYDKDF (reference sequence). The CDR3 length is 19 residues. The ends lost 3 bases at V and 4 bases at J; junction bases unmatched: 10. This chain's CDR3 is CATSRGLAGGPGYPDTQYF. In nucleotides, the CDR3 is TGTGCCACCAGCAGGGGACTAGCGGGAGGGCCCGGTTATCCAGATACGCAGTATTTT.